Below are 27 T cell receptor beta chains sequenced from a single sample in a study of T cells expressing NK-cell markers. TCRdb reprocessed the 5' RACE reads and keeps a single row for each CDR3 protein, giving no DNA. The sample has approximately 550,000 distinct CDR3 sequences. Sequenced: blood T cells: a sorted CD56 or NKG2C T cell subset, CD4+ or CD8+ T cells, or bulk PBMC T cells (not recorded which). The source of these receptors is a man between 18 and 29 years old in good health.

The chain is built from TRBV12-3 or TRBV12-4 and TRBJ2-7. The CDR3 is 13 amino acids. CDR3 in amino acids: CASRSTDPDEQYF.

The chain carries TRBV20-1 and TRBJ1-3. There are 13 residues in the CDR3. CDR1 is DFQATT and CDR2 is SNEGSKA in the germline V gene (reference sequence). The CDR3 reads CSARDPQGNTIYF.

The J gene is TRBJ2-5, the V gene TRBV11-2. Germline CDR1 is SGHAT and CDR2 is FQNNGV. This CDR3 is 14 amino acids long. The CDR3 here is CASSLNWGTETQYF.

The chain uses TRBV7-9 and TRBJ1-1. Germline V gene sequence: CDR1 SEHNR, CDR2 FQNEAQ (reference sequence). The CDR3 contains 12 residues. CDR3 loop: CASSPAYTEAFF. Together with reference TRBV7-9 and TRBJ1-1, the CDR3 gives the full variable domain: DTGVSQNPRHKITKRGQNVTFRCDPISEHNRLYWYRQTLGQGPEFLTYFQNEAQLEKSRLLSDRFSAERPKGSFSTLEIQRTEQGDSAMYLCASSPAYTEAFFGQGTRLTVV.

V and J are TRBV15 and TRBJ2-7; checking the TCRdb D call of TRBD2 is not possible without DNA. CDR1 and CDR2 from the germline V gene are LNHNV and YYDKDF (reference sequence). This CDR3 is built from 16 residues. The CDR3 loop reads CATRSGEKARPHEQYF.

The CDR3 is CASSQDTSYEQYF. The chain joins TRBV12-3 or TRBV12-4 to TRBJ2-7. The CDR3 is 13 residues long.

The V gene is TRBV12-5, the J gene TRBJ2-1; the TCRdb call, TRBD1, lacks DNA for checking. This CDR3 spans 16 amino acids. CDR1 is LGHNT, CDR2 FRNRAP, per germline. The CDR3 sequence is CASGLGNRAPWGEQFF.

V and J are TRBV12-3 or TRBV12-4 and TRBJ2-3; absent DNA, TCRdb's TRBD1 call cannot be checked. The CDR3 extends over 17 amino acids. CDR3 loop: CASSLLRGSVAADTQYF.

The J gene is TRBJ2-1, the V gene TRBV12-3 or TRBV12-4; TCRdb lists TRBD2, though no DNA is available to test this call. This CDR3 is 15 amino acids long. The CDR3 sequence: CANQGLTGSYNEQFF.

This chain joins TRBV9 and TRBJ2-5; TCRdb proposes TRBD1, but this gene call is untestable without DNA. The CDR3 is made up of 14 amino acids. Looked up from germline, CDR1 is SGDLS and CDR2 is YYNGEE. The CDR3 region is CASTETGGEETQYF.

CDR3 protein: CASSQPSGMYTGELFF. The gene calls are TRBV14 and TRBJ2-2; TCRdb gives TRBD2 as the D gene, but with no DNA this cannot be confirmed. Germline values: CDR1 SGHDN, CDR2 FVKESK. The CDR3 runs 16 residues.

The V and J genes are TRBV6-2 or TRBV6-3 and TRBJ2-1; TCRdb's D gene call, TRBD2, goes unchecked for lack of DNA. Germline V gene data show CDR1 as MNHEY and CDR2 as SVGEGT. The CDR3 extends over 16 amino acids. The CDR3 sequence is CASSYSRLAPHNEQFF.

The chain combines TRBV5-1 with TRBJ2-1; no DNA is available, so the TRBD2 call from TCRdb remains unchecked. This CDR3 region has 16 residues. The V gene's germline CDR1 is SGHRS and CDR2 YFSETQ. The CDR3 loop reads CASRKIAGGSGNEQFF.

The chain links TRBV7-7 to TRBJ2-1; TCRdb reports TRBD1, a call that lacks DNA to check it against. Looked up from germline, CDR1 is SSHAT and CDR2 is FNYEAQ (reference sequence). This CDR3 region has 15 residues. CDR3 sequence: CASSLAGQEVNEQFF.

The chain carries TRBV2 and TRBJ2-1; TCRdb's D call of TRBD1 is untestable without DNA. CDR1 is SNHLY and CDR2 is FYNNEI in the germline V gene. There are 15 residues in the CDR3. CDR3 amino acids: CASNLSPGTRDEQFF.

This chain links TRBV9 with TRBJ2-1; TCRdb's assignment of TRBD2 cannot be checked, as there is no DNA. The germline gives CDR1 SGDLS, CDR2 YYNGEE. The CDR3 loop spans 16 amino acids. This CDR3 is CASSVGGFIPYHEQFF.

The chain couples TRBV29-1 to TRBJ2-1; there is no DNA to check the TCRdb D call of TRBD1. CDR3 length: 11 amino acids. CDR1 is SQVTM and CDR2 is ANQGSEA in the germline V gene. The CDR3 is CSAGDGNEQFF.

This chain joins TRBV18 and TRBJ2-2; TCRdb indicates TRBD1, and absent DNA this call remains unverified. In germline, CDR1 is KGHSH, CDR2 LQKENI. The CDR3 runs to 16 residues. The chain's CDR3 is CASSPSRGSNTGELFF.

The CDR3 sequence: CASSQAVLETQYF. This chain joins TRBV12-3 or TRBV12-4 and TRBJ2-5. The CDR3 is 13 amino acids.

The J gene is TRBJ2-1, the V gene TRBV11-2; with no DNA, the TCRdb D assignment of TRBD2 cannot be verified. The CDR3 extends over 17 amino acids. CDR1 and CDR2 from the germline V gene are SGHAT and FQNNGV. This CDR3 is CASSLNIDLGVGNEQFF.

The genes are TRBV7-2 and TRBJ2-1. Looked up from germline, CDR1 is SGHTA and CDR2 is FQGNSA. CDR3 length: 12 residues. The CDR3 loop is CASSFLMGEQFF.

The chain joins TRBV12-3 or TRBV12-4 to TRBJ1-4; TCRdb's D gene call, TRBD1, goes unchecked for lack of DNA. The CDR3 runs 17 residues. The CDR3 spells CASRIGTGTFSGEKLFF.

The rearrangement links TRBV18 to TRBJ2-7; TCRdb returns TRBD2, unconfirmable since there is no DNA. Germline V CDR1 and CDR2: KGHSH, LQKENI. CDR3 size: 13 residues. CDR3 protein: CASSQDTPAVVYF.

This chain links TRBV5-4 with TRBJ2-5; there is no DNA to check the TCRdb D call of TRBD2. Germline CDR1 and CDR2: SGHNT and YYREEE (reference sequence). There are 14 residues in the CDR3. Here the CDR3 reads CASSLVGNKETQYF.

The V gene is TRBV29-1, the J gene TRBJ2-3; the D call of TRBD2 rests on TCRdb alone, since no DNA is present to check it. CDR3 length: 15 amino acids. Germline V lookup: CDR1 SQVTM, CDR2 ANQGSEA. The CDR3 sequence is CSVGAAGGMTDTQYF.

The V gene is TRBV20-1, the J gene TRBJ2-1; the TRBD2 assignment by TCRdb is unverifiable without DNA. CDR3 length: 12 amino acids. Germline V gene sequence: CDR1 DFQATT, CDR2 SNEGSKA (reference sequence). CDR3 in amino acids: CSASFDSGEQFF.

The CDR3 sequence: CASSGREGSYNEQFF. The chain couples TRBV5-1 to TRBJ2-1; no DNA is available, so the TRBD2 call from TCRdb remains unchecked. CDR3 length: 15 amino acids. Germline V gene sequence: CDR1 SGHRS, CDR2 YFSETQ.